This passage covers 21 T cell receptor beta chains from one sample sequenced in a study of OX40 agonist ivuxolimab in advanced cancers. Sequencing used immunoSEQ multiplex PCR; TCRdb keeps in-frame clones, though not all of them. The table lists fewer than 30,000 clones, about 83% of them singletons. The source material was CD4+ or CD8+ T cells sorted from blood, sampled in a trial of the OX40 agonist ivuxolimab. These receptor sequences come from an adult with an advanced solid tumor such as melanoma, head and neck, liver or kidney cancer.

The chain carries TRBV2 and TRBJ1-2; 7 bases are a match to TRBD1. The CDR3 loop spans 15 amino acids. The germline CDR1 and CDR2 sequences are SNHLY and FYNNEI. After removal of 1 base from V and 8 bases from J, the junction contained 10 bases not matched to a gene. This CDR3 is CASSEVPGGRKGYTF. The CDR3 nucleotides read TGTGCCAGCAGTGAAGTCCCAGGGGGTCGTAAAGGCTACACCTTC.

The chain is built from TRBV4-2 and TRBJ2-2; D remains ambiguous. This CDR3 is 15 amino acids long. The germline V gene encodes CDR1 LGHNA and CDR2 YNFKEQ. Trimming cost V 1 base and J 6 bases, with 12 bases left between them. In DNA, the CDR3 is TGTGCCAGCAGCCAAGGGGTCAGTGGGGCCGGGGAGCTGTTTTTT. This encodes CASSQGVSGAGELFF.

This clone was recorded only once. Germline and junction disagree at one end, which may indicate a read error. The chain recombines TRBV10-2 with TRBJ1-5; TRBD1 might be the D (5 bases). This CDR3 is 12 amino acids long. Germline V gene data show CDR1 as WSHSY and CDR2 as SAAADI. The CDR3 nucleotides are TGCGCCAGCAGTGAGTCCGGGGCCCCTTATGCTTTT. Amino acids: CASSESGAPYAF.

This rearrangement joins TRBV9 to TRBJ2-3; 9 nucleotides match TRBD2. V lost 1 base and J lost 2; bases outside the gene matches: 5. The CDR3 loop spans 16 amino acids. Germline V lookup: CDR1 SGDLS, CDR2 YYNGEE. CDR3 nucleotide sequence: TGTGCCAGCAGCGTACAAGCGGGGGGACCCACAGATACGCAGTATTTT. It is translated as CASSVQAGGPTDTQYF.

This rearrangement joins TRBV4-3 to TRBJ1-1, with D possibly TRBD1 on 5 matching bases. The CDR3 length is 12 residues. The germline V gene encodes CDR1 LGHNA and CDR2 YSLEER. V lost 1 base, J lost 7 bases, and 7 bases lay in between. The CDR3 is CASSQGGGEAFF. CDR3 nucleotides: TGCGCCAGCAGCCAAGGCGGGGGTGAAGCTTTCTTT.

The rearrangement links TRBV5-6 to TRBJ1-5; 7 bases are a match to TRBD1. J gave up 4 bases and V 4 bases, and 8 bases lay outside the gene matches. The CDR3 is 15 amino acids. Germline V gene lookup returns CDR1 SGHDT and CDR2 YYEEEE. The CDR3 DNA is TGTGCCAGCAGCAGACAGGGCGAGCAGAATCAGCCCCAGCATTTT. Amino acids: CASSRQGEQNQPQHF.

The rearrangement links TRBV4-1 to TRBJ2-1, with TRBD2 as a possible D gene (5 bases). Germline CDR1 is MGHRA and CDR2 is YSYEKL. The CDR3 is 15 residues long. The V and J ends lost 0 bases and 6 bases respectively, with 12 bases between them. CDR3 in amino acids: CASSQEEGTANEQFF. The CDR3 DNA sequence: TGCGCCAGCAGCCAAGAAGAGGGTACCGCCAATGAGCAGTTCTTC.

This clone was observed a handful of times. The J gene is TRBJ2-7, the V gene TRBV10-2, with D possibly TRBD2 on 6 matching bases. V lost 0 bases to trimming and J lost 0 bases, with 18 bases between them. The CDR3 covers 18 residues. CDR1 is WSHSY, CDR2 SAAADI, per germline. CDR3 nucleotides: TGCGCCAGCAGTGAGTCGACTGGAGGAGGGGCCTACTCCTACGAGCAGTACTTC. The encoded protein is CASSESTGGGAYSYEQYF.

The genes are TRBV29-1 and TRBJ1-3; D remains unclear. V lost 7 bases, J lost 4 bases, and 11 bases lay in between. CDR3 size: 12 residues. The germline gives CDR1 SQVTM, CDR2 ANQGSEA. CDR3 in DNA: TGCAGCGCTCGGCATGCCGGAAACACCATATATTTT. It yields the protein CSARHAGNTIYF.

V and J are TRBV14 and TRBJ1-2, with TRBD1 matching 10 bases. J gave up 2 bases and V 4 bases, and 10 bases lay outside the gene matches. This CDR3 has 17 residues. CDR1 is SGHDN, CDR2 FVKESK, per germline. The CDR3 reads CASSLRDRGPPNYGYTF. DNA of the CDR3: TGTGCCAGCAGCCTCCGGGACAGGGGTCCTCCGAACTATGGCTACACCTTC. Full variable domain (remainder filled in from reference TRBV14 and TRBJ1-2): EAGVTQFPSHSVIEKGQTVTLRCDPISGHDNLYWYRRVMGKEIKFLLHFVKESKQDESGMPNNRFLAERTGGTYSTLKVQPAELEDSGVYFCASSLRDRGPPNYGYTFGSGTRLTVV.

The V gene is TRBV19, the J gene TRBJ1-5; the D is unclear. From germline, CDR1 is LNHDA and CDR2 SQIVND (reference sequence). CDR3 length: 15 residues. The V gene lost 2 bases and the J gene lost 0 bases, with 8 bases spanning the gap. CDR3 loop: CASSIWKGSNQPQHF. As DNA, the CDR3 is TGTGCCAGTAGTATATGGAAGGGTAGCAATCAGCCCCAGCATTTT.

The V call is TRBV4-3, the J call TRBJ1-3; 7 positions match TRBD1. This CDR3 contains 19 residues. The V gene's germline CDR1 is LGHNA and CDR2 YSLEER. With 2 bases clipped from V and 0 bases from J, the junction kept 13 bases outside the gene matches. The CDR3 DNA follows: TGCGCCAGCAGCCAAACTCTATGGGACAGATCAACCTCTGGAAACACCATATATTTT. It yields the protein CASSQTLWDRSTSGNTIYF.

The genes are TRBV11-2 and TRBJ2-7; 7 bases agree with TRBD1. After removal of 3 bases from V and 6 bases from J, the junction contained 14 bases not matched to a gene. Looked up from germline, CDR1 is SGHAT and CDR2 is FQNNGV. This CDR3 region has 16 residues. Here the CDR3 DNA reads TGTGCCAGCAGCTTCACTTCATGGGACAGCGTCCGCGAGCAGTACTTC. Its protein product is CASSFTSWDSVREQYF.

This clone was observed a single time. CDR3 in DNA: TGCGCCAGCAGCCAAGGGGACGGGGAACTGTTTTTT. It translates to CASSQGDGELFF. This chain joins TRBV4-1 and TRBJ1-4; TRBD1 is a possible D gene (5 bases). This CDR3 is built from 12 residues. Germline loops: CDR1 MGHRA, CDR2 YSYEKL. The V gene lost 1 base and the J gene lost 12 bases, with 9 bases spanning the gap.

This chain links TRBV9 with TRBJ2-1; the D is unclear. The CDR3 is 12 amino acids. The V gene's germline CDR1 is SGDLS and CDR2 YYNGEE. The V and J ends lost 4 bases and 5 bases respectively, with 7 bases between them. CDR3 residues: CASSLDDNEQFF. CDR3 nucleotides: TGTGCCAGCAGCCTAGATGACAATGAGCAGTTCTTC.

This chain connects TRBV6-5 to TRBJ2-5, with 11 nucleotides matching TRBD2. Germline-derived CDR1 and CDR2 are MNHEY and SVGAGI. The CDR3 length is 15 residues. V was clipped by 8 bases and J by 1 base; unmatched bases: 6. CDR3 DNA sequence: TGTGCCAGCGGGGGACTAGCGGCCACCCAAGAGACCCAGTACTTC. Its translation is CASGGLAATQETQYF.

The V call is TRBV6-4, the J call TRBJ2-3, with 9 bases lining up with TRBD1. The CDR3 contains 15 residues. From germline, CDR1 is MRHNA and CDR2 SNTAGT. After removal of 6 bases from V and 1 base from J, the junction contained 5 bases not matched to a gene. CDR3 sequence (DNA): TGTGCCAGCAGCGAGACAGGGGGGGGCACAGATACGCAGTATTTT. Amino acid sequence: CASSETGGGTDTQYF.

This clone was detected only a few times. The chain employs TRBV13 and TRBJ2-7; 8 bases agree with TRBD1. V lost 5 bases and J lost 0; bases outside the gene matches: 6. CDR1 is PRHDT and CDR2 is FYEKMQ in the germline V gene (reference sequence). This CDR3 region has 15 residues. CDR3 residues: CASSATGATSYEQYF. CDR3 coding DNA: TGTGCCAGCAGCGCGACAGGGGCCACCTCCTACGAGCAGTACTTC.

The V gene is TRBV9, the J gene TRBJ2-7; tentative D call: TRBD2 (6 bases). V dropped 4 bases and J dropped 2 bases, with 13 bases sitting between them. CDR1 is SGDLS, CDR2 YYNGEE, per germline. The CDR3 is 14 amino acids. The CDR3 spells CASSTGTYTYEQYF. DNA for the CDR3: TGTGCCAGCAGCACCGGGACTTACACCTACGAGCAGTACTTC.

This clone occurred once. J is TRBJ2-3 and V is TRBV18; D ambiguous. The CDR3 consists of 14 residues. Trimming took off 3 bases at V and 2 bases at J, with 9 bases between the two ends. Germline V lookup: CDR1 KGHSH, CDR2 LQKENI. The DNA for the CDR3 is TGTGCCAGCTCACCGGCGCAGGACACAGATACGCAGTATTTT. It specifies CASSPAQDTDTQYF.

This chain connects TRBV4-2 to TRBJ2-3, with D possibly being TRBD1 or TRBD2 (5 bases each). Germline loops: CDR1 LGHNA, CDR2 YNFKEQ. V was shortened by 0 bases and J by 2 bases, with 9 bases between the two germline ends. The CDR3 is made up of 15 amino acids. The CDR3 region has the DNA TGTGCCAGCAGCCAAGAGGGGACCGTCACAGATACGCAGTATTTT. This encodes CASSQEGTVTDTQYF.